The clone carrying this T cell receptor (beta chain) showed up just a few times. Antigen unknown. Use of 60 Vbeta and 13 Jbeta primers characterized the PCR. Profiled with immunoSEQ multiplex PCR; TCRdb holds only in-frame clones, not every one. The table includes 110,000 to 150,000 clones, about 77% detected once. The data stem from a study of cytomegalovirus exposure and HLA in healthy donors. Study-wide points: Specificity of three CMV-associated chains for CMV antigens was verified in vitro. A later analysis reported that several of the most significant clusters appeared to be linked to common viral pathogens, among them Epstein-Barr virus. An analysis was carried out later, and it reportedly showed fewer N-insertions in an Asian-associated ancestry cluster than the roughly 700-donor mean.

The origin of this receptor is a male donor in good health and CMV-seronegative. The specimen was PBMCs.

The CDR3 coding sequence is TGTGCCAGCAGTCCTCAGGTTTACGAGCAGTACTTC. Amino acid sequence: CASSPQVYEQYF. The chain recombines TRBV2 with TRBJ2-7, with D hard to call. V was cut by 5 bases and J by 4 bases, with 9 bases left in between. Per the germline V gene, CDR1 is SNHLY and CDR2 is FYNNEI. The CDR3 contains 12 residues.